This TCR beta chain was sequenced during a study of blood T cell repertoires in COVID-19 (dated by TCRdb to the early 2020s). With regard to the full study: Samples from collaborators originated in the United States, Italy and Spain and spanned both the acute and convalescent phases of COVID-19. The prospective study material was composed of cDNA or gDNA derived from T cells, B-cell-depleted T cells, or PBMCs. The dataset comprised deeply sampled blood TCRbeta repertoires from subjects exposed to, actively infected with, or recovered from COVID-19. The repertoires were made available in a free public database intended to serve as a resource for research on the immune response to SARS-CoV-2. The samples were drawn from two sources: the first 160 participants of the ongoing ImmuneRACE study, and approximately 1,300 subjects contributed by 6 global collaborators. Nearly every sample came with metadata listing a de-identified subject ID, COVID-19 status, age in years and sex. Where HLA class I and class II types were available, the types were taken from metadata supplied by the sample provider, not from assay-based typing. Findings and caveats that apply to the study as a whole: The quantity of clinical and demographic metadata differed by source and by participant and was supplied without curation.

TCRbeta CDR3 regions were amplified from genomic DNA by means of the immunoSEQ Assay, a bias-controlled multiplex PCR. On the study's bioinformatics: Within the assay, amplification of reference gene primers was used to estimate how many nucleated cells each sample contained. Sequence reads were collapsed and filtered to measure the absolute abundance of every unique TCRbeta CDR3 rearrangement. Productive Simpson clonality was computed per sample as the square root of Simpson's diversity index over productive rearrangements. Drawn from immuneACCESS, this table holds only the in-frame rearrangements with V and J called that TCRdb kept. Clones are partly lost; checked studies trace under half to an unresolved V gene and leave the rest unexplained. D and trimming were read from the DNA, whereas the V and J calls and clone size are those reported in that table. Recorded for this sample are approximately 220,000 clones; around 84% of them occurred a single time. The ten top clones hold 15% to 20% of the sample.

On this clone itself: What this receptor recognizes is not known. Base qualities are not at hand, and no much larger clone is one base apart.

In the prospective study, participants were about 18 to 95 years old, resided in about two dozen geographic areas of the United States, and were enrolled through a virtual design. In the prospective study, participants were assigned to cohorts based on the clinical history participants reported in a screening survey and a study questionnaire. ImmuneRACE Cohort 3 recovered participants were defined by two consecutive negative NP/OP PCR tests, healthcare professional clearance, or symptom resolution. In the prospective study, whole blood, serum and a nasopharyngeal or oropharyngeal swab were collected from each participant by mobile phlebotomists. Over a roughly two-month period, participants in the prospective study had the option of providing additional blood draws and questionnaires. Prospective study blood samples were shipped either frozen or at room temperature before DNA extraction. The receptor comes from a man aged 35-49 years who had recovered from COVID-19. The sequencing input was PBMCs or T cells enriched from blood (not recorded which).

CDR3 sequence: CAWRRGKEYGYTF. Here is the DNA: TGTGCCTGGAGGCGGGGTAAAGAATATGGCTACACCTTC. Here the chain combines TRBV30 and TRBJ1-2, with no reliable assignment of the D segment. The junction carries 13 bases between V and J, which are trimmed by 3 bases and 5 bases respectively. Taken from the germline V gene (reference sequence), the CDR1 and CDR2 loops are GTSNPN and SVGIG. The CDR3 has 13 amino acids, counting the end cysteine and phenylalanine. CDR3 DNA only is kept here, 39 bases in frame from base 1.